The next 30 T cell receptor beta chains were all read from a single sample in a study of blood T cell repertoires in COVID-19. The repertoire was sequenced with immunoSEQ multiplex PCR; TCRdb's copy has only in-frame clones and lacks some. The table lists roughly 250,000 clones, approximately 85% of them singletons. The sample comprised PBMCs or T cells enriched from blood (not recorded which). Receptor source: a woman aged 25 to 39 who had recovered from COVID-19.

This clone was counted a single time. The J gene is TRBJ2-5, the V gene TRBV9, with TRBD2 identical over 9 bases. CDR1 is SGDLS, CDR2 YYNGEE, per germline. The CDR3 loop spans 13 amino acids. The junction had 2 bases not matched to a gene; V was cut back by 5 bases and J by 3 bases. CDR3 residues: CASSSGSEETQYF. In nucleotides, the CDR3 is TGTGCCAGCAGTAGCGGGAGTGAAGAGACCCAGTACTTC. Full variable domain (missing parts from reference TRBV9 and TRBJ2-5): DSGVTQTPKHLITATGQRVTLRCSPRSGDLSVYWYQQSLDQGLQFLIQYYNGEERAKGNILERFSAQQFPDLHSELNLSSLELGDSALYFCASSSGSEETQYFGPGTRLLVL.

This clone occurred many times. The chain has TRBV3-1 (or the pseudogene TRBV3-2) and TRBJ1-4; D perhaps matches TRBD1 (6 bases). There are 14 residues in the CDR3. From germline, CDR1 is LGHDT and CDR2 YNNKEL (reference sequence). The ends were cut back, 5 bases at V and 5 bases at J, with 12 bases in the middle. CDR3 loop: CASSRSGHNEKLFF. The CDR3 DNA sequence: TGTGCCAGCAGCAGATCGGGACACAATGAAAAACTGTTTTTT.

This clone appeared once. This chain links TRBV7-8 with TRBJ2-6; TRBD1 is a possible D gene (6 bases). Germline assignment: CDR1 SGHVS and CDR2 FQNEAQ. The CDR3 has 16 residues. V dropped 6 bases and J dropped 0 bases, with 12 bases sitting between them. This CDR3 is CASRLRGTSGANVLTF. The CDR3 DNA sequence: TGTGCCAGCAGGTTAAGGGGGACCTCTGGGGCCAACGTCCTGACTTTC.

The chain combines TRBV5-6 with TRBJ2-5, with 9 bases that match TRBD1. Germline V gene sequence: CDR1 SGHDT, CDR2 YYEEEE. The CDR3 consists of 15 residues. V lost 4 bases, J lost 6 bases, and 10 bases stayed unmatched. CDR3 bases: TGTGCCAGCAGCGAGGGGACAGGGTATCTGAAGACCCAGTACTTC. This translates into CASSEGTGYLKTQYF.

The J gene is TRBJ1-5, the V gene TRBV30, with 10 bases aligning to TRBD1. J was trimmed by 6 bases and V by 0 bases; bases with no gene match: 17. The CDR3 spans 19 residues. In germline, CDR1 is GTSNPN, CDR2 SVGIG (reference sequence). Written as DNA, the CDR3 is TGTGCCTGGAGTGTCCCGGACAGGGGGGCCGGTCCCCCAGGTCAGCCCCAGCATTTT. Translated: CAWSVPDRGAGPPGQPQHF.

This chain connects TRBV15 to TRBJ2-3; 12 bases are shared with TRBD2. The CDR3 sequence is 16 residues long. V was clipped by 4 bases and J by 2 bases; unmatched bases: 4. Looked up from germline, CDR1 is LNHNV and CDR2 is YYDKDF (reference sequence). In DNA, the CDR3 is TGTGCCACCAGCACCCTAGCGGGAGGGACCACAGATACGCAGTATTTT. Residues: CATSTLAGGTTDTQYF.

The genes are TRBV7-9 and TRBJ2-2, with D maybe TRBD1 (6 bases). Germline V lookup: CDR1 SEHNR, CDR2 FQNEAQ (reference sequence). With 6 bases removed from V and 11 bases from J, the gap between germline ends came to 13 bases. This CDR3 has 12 amino acids. CDR3 nucleotides: TGTGCCAGCAGTTTCACAGGGATCGAGCTGTTTTTT. It specifies CASSFTGIELFF.

The rearrangement joins TRBV27 to TRBJ2-1, with D uncertain. The CDR3 totals 15 residues. V shed 5 bases and J shed 1 base, with 12 bases lying between them. The V gene's germline CDR1 is MNHEY and CDR2 SMNVEV (reference sequence). CDR3: CASSPRVRSYNEQFF. In nucleotides, the CDR3 is TGTGCCAGCAGTCCTAGAGTTAGGTCCTACAATGAGCAGTTCTTC.

The chain links TRBV28 to TRBJ1-5; D may be TRBD1 (5 bases). Germline-derived CDR1 and CDR2 are MDHEN and SYDVKM. Trimming took off 5 bases at V and 4 bases at J, with 15 bases between the two ends. The length of the CDR3 is 15 residues. The CDR3 DNA reads TGTGCCAGCAGTCCCTCAGGGCTAAGAAATCAGCCCCAGCATTTT. Translated: CASSPSGLRNQPQHF.

The chain combines TRBV6-6 with TRBJ1-5, with D possibly being TRBD1 (5 bases). Germline CDR1 and CDR2: MNHNY and SVGAGI (reference sequence). The V gene lost 3 bases and the J gene lost 1 base, with 13 bases spanning the gap. The CDR3 has 16 residues. The CDR3 protein is CASSYQGLESNQPQHF. Written as DNA, the CDR3 is TGTGCCAGCAGTTATCAGGGATTAGAAAGCAATCAGCCCCAGCATTTT.

The chain links TRBV9 to TRBJ2-7, with D perhaps matching TRBD1 (7 bases). V was trimmed by 0 bases and J by 4 bases, leaving 14 bases between them. Germline assignment: CDR1 SGDLS and CDR2 YYNGEE. The CDR3 consists of 15 residues. The DNA of the CDR3 is TGTGCCAGCAGCGTAGAGGGGGGACAGTATTACGAGCAGTACTTC. Encoded protein: CASSVEGGQYYEQYF.

This chain links TRBV28 with TRBJ1-4, with a possible D match to TRBD1 (6 bases). Trimming removed 7 bases from V and 3 bases from J, with 6 bases in between. This CDR3 has 12 residues. Per germline, CDR1 MDHEN and CDR2 SYDVKM. The CDR3 loop is CASTGANEKLFF. The CDR3, as DNA: TGTGCCAGCACAGGGGCTAATGAAAAACTGTTTTTT.

The J gene is TRBJ2-7, the V gene TRBV5-6, with 9 bases that match TRBD2. With V trimmed by 0 bases and J by 2 bases, 3 bases remained unmatched. CDR3 length: 15 residues. CDR1 and CDR2 (germline): SGHDT, YYEEEE. CDR3 sequence reads: CASSLGAGGTYEQYF. The CDR3 region has the DNA TGTGCCAGCAGCTTGGGAGCGGGAGGAACCTACGAGCAGTACTTC.

The chain uses TRBV7-9 and TRBJ1-1; TRBD1 agrees at 9 bases. V shed 5 bases and J 7 bases; nucleotides not matched to a gene: 11. There are 15 residues in the CDR3. Per the germline V gene, CDR1 is SEHNR and CDR2 is FQNEAQ (reference sequence). CDR3 coding DNA: TGTGCCAGCAGCGCGTTACAGGGGGCGGTCGGTGAAGCTTTCTTT. Translating gives CASSALQGAVGEAFF.

The chain is built from TRBV2 and TRBJ1-5; 7 nucleotides align to TRBD1. Germline V lookup: CDR1 SNHLY, CDR2 FYNNEI. V shed 6 bases, J shed 2 bases, and the junction held 19 bases outside the gene matches. CDR3 length: 19 residues. This CDR3 reads CASSGRLVQGGSGNQPQHF. The CDR3 DNA sequence: TGTGCCAGCAGCGGAAGGCTAGTGCAGGGGGGTAGTGGCAATCAGCCCCAGCATTTT.

This clone was recorded once. The chain carries TRBV2 and TRBJ1-1; 7 bases fit TRBD1. Germline CDR1 SNHLY, CDR2 FYNNEI. CDR3 length: 15 residues. The V segment lost 6 bases and the J segment 5 bases; nucleotides outside the gene matches: 12. The CDR3 here is CASSRQGLKGTEAFF. Written as DNA, the CDR3 is TGTGCCAGCAGCAGACAGGGTCTTAAAGGGACTGAAGCTTTCTTT.

V usage is TRBV7-3 and J usage is TRBJ2-1; TRBD2 is a possible D gene (6 bases). Deletions cut 4 bases from V and 4 bases from J, with 11 bases between. Germline V gene sequence: CDR1 SGHTA, CDR2 FQGTGA. The CDR3 is made up of 14 amino acids. The CDR3 DNA reads as TGTGCCAGCAGCTCACCGGGACTTTACAATGAGCAGTTCTTC. It yields the protein CASSSPGLYNEQFF.

The chain joins TRBV25-1 to TRBJ1-3; 7 bases fit TRBD1. The germline CDR1 and CDR2 sequences are MGHDK and SYGVNS. With 6 bases clipped from V and 0 bases from J, the junction kept 8 bases outside the gene matches. The length of the CDR3 is 16 residues. The CDR3 sequence: CASSGTGQSSGNTIYF. The CDR3 nucleotides are TGTGCCAGCAGCGGGACGGGACAGAGCTCTGGAAACACCATATATTTT.

This chain links TRBV6-5 with TRBJ1-1; possibly TRBD1 for D (5 bases). The V gene lost 10 bases and the J gene lost 1 base, with 19 bases spanning the gap. CDR3 length equals 15 residues. From germline, CDR1 is MNHEY and CDR2 SVGAGI. The CDR3 DNA reads as TGTGCCACGGACGGGGCGGGGGGGAGGAACACTGAAGCTTTCTTT. This encodes CATDGAGGRNTEAFF.

The chain has TRBV28 and TRBJ2-7, with TRBD2 matching over 7 bases. In germline, CDR1 is MDHEN, CDR2 SYDVKM. The CDR3 extends over 15 amino acids. The junction had 5 bases not matched to a gene; V was cut back by 3 bases and J by 0 bases. Here the CDR3 reads CASSFVGGSSYEQYF. As DNA, the CDR3 is TGTGCCAGCAGTTTTGTCGGCGGGAGCTCCTACGAGCAGTACTTC.

CDR3 coding DNA: TGTGCCAGTAGTGACGACAAGGTCGTTGCTAATGAAAAACTGTTTTTT. Residues: CASSDDKVVANEKLFF. This chain links TRBV19 with TRBJ1-4, with no clear D. Germline assignment: CDR1 LNHDA and CDR2 SQIVND (reference sequence). The length of the CDR3 is 16 residues. The V and J ends lost 5 bases and 3 bases respectively, with 16 bases between them.

This chain connects TRBV4-2 to TRBJ2-1; no firm D call. Germline V gene data show CDR1 as LGHNA and CDR2 as YNFKEQ. This CDR3 is 13 amino acids long. The V end lost 6 bases, the J end lost 0 bases, and 6 bases lay between the germline ends. The CDR3 DNA reads as TGTGCCAGCAGGCAGGACTCCTACAATGAGCAGTTCTTC. Translated: CASRQDSYNEQFF.

The chain joins TRBV5-8 to TRBJ1-5; D unresolved. There are 15 residues in the CDR3. Germline V lookup: CDR1 SGHTS, CDR2 YDEGEE. The V gene lost 0 bases and the J gene lost 0 bases, with 7 bases spanning the gap. The CDR3 DNA reads TGTGCCAGCAGCTTGGGTGGAGTTAGCAATCAGCCCCAGCATTTT. It is translated as CASSLGGVSNQPQHF.

This clone was recorded once. The gene calls are TRBV14 and TRBJ2-1; TRBD2 is a possible D gene (6 bases). Germline V gene sequence: CDR1 SGHDN, CDR2 FVKESK. Trimming cost V 0 bases and J 3 bases, with 12 bases left between them. CDR3 size: 16 residues. The CDR3 protein is CASSQDRGNFYNEQFF. The DNA of the CDR3 is TGTGCCAGCAGCCAAGATCGCGGGAACTTCTACAATGAGCAGTTCTTC.

This rearrangement joins TRBV7-9 to TRBJ1-1; D is undetermined. The CDR3 consists of 16 residues. V shed 1 base and J shed 5 bases, with 17 bases lying between them. CDR1 and CDR2 from the germline V gene are SEHNR and FQNEAQ (reference sequence). The chain's CDR3 is CASSLGRFPGYTEAFF. The CDR3 nucleotides read TGTGCCAGCAGCTTAGGAAGGTTCCCGGGTTATACTGAAGCTTTCTTT. The full variable domain, rest sourced from reference TRBV7-9 and TRBJ1-1, is DTGVSQNPRHKITKRGQNVTFRCDPISEHNRLYWYRQTLGQGPEFLTYFQNEAQLEKSRLLSDRFSAERPKGSFSTLEIQRTEQGDSAMYLCASSLGRFPGYTEAFFGQGTRLTVV.

The rearrangement uses TRBV7-9 and TRBJ1-5; weak D call: TRBD1 (6 bases). Germline V lookup: CDR1 SEHNR, CDR2 FQNEAQ (reference sequence). This CDR3 is 14 amino acids long. The V end lost 4 bases, the J end lost 1 base, and 8 bases lay between the germline ends. The CDR3 loop is CASSSQGSNQPQHF. The DNA for the CDR3 is TGTGCCAGCAGCTCACAGGGAAGCAATCAGCCCCAGCATTTT.

This chain uses TRBV7-9 with TRBJ1-2; 9 nucleotides agree with TRBD1. The CDR3 runs 13 residues. With 8 bases clipped from V and 4 bases from J, the junction kept 5 bases outside the gene matches. CDR1 SEHNR and CDR2 FQNEAQ come from the germline V gene (reference sequence). The CDR3 loop is CASDHRGLYGYTF. CDR3 coding DNA: TGTGCCAGCGACCACAGGGGGCTCTATGGCTACACCTTC.

The genes are TRBV9 and TRBJ2-6; possibly TRBD1 for D (7 bases). Trimming cost V 0 bases and J 2 bases, with 18 bases left between them. The CDR3 consists of 19 residues. Germline CDR1 is SGDLS and CDR2 is YYNGEE. In nucleotides, the CDR3 is TGTGCCAGCAGCGTAGCTCCGATCCAGGGGGGTACTGGGGCCAACGTCCTGACTTTC. It yields the protein CASSVAPIQGGTGANVLTF. The variable domain in full, with the rest retrieved from reference TRBV9 and TRBJ2-6, is DSGVTQTPKHLITATGQRVTLRCSPRSGDLSVYWYQQSLDQGLQFLIQYYNGEERAKGNILERFSAQQFPDLHSELNLSSLELGDSALYFCASSVAPIQGGTGANVLTFGAGSRLTVL.

Ten or more counts support this clone. The J gene is TRBJ2-2, the V gene TRBV13, with a tentative D call TRBD2 (6 bases). Trimming cost V 1 base and J 4 bases, with 19 bases left between them. The CDR3 has 18 residues. Germline values: CDR1 PRHDT, CDR2 FYEKMQ (reference sequence). The CDR3: CASSLVLDGSHGTGELFF. The DNA for the CDR3 is TGTGCCAGCAGCTTAGTCCTGGACGGGAGTCATGGCACCGGGGAGCTGTTTTTT.

The V gene is TRBV28, the J gene TRBJ1-3; 7 bases line up with TRBD1. With 5 bases clipped from V and 4 bases from J, the junction kept 11 bases outside the gene matches. CDR3 length: 16 residues. Germline assignment: CDR1 MDHEN and CDR2 SYDVKM. The CDR3 DNA reads TGTGCCAGCAGTGAAGGGGGCGCTTCGAGGGGAAACACCATATATTTT. Translated: CASSEGGASRGNTIYF.